The clone carrying this T cell receptor (beta chain) was counted only a few times. Its antigen is still unknown. During its preparation, the TCRbeta library received unique molecular identifiers. TCRdb processed the PCR reads anew with MiXCR; each CDR3 protein has one entry. The data show 450,000 to 550,000 distinct CDR3 sequences, about an eighth seen once. The data derive from a study of T-cell reconstitution after alpha-beta-depleted transplantation in children. Study results and limitations: One year after transplant, T-cell counts and diversity came mostly from newly produced T cells.

CDR3 length: 17 residues. CDR1 is SGHTA, CDR2 FQGNSA, per germline. The V end was cut by 2 bases, the J end by 0 bases, with 14 bases between. The source is a female patient aged 2 to 10 who had a stem cell transplant for aplastic anemia, so the T cells may come from the graft donor. The sample here was PBMCs, mostly from graft donor cells, taken 180 days after TCRalphabeta/CD19-depleted stem cell transplant. This chain links TRBV7-2 with TRBJ2-1, with D possibly being TRBD2 (5 bases). In DNA, the CDR3 is TGTGCCAGCAGCTTACCCAGATGGGAGAGCTCCTACAATGAGCAGTTCTTC. Protein sequence: CASSLPRWESSYNEQFF.